Listed below are T cell receptor beta chains from one sample, sequenced in a study of B cell selection in AIRE deficiency. Generated by immunoSEQ multiplex PCR, the TCRdb table keeps only in-frame clones and is missing some. Of around 22,000 clones listed, about 93% are singletons. Sequenced sample: CD4+CD25+ Tregs sorted from PBMCs. Receptors were obtained from a human donor in good health. Each CDR3 is given with its conserved first and last residue. D genes are given only for firm matches. The listing skips clone size in some rows; elsewhere it reads once, few, many or a size class.

v_call,clone_size,j_call,d_call,cdr3_aa,cdr3_nt
TRBV7-9,NA,TRBJ2-3,NA,CASSLGRYGRGSDTQYF,TGTGCCAGCAGCTTAGGAAGGTATGGGAGAGGGTCAGATACGCAGTATTTT
TRBV27,NA,TRBJ2-3,NA,CASSLLETSTDTQYF,TGTGCCAGCAGTTTATTGGAAACTAGCACAGATACGCAGTATTTT
TRBV6-1,few,TRBJ2-7,NA,CASSEVQADEQYF,TGTGCCAGCAGTGAAGTCCAAGCTGACGAGCAGTACTTC
TRBV7-6,NA,TRBJ1-2,NA,CASSPTSGLGYTF,TGTGCCAGCAGCCCGACATCGGGACTGGGGTACACCTTC
TRBV5-6,NA,TRBJ2-3,NA,CASSLAGATDTQYF,TGTGCCAGCAGCTTGGCGGGGGCAACAGATACGCAGTATTTT
TRBV7-9,NA,TRBJ2-5,NA,CASSLLIDPREYF,TGTGCCAGCAGCCTACTAATTGACCCAAGGGAGTACTTC
TRBV15,NA,TRBJ1-3,NA,CATSRGWGGSGNTIYF,TGTGCCACCAGCAGAGGATGGGGGGGGTCTGGAAACACCATATATTTT
TRBV18,once,TRBJ1-1,NA,CASSPEGPNTEAFF,TGTGCCAGCTCACCGGAGGGACCGAACACTGAAGCTTTCTTT
TRBV15,NA,TRBJ2-5,TRBD2,CATSRPGLVETQYF,TGTGCCACCAGCAGGCCCGGACTAGTCGAGACCCAGTACTTC
TRBV5-6,NA,TRBJ1-3,TRBD1,CASSQTGAGNTIYF,TGTGCCAGCAGCCAGACAGGGGCTGGAAACACCATATATTTT
TRBV27,few,TRBJ2-7,TRBD2,CASSLASGRNEQYF,TGTGCCAGCAGTTTGGCTAGCGGGAGGAACGAGCAGTACTTC
TRBV2,NA,TRBJ1-5,NA,CASRGSVGQPQHF,TGTGCCAGCCGAGGATCGGTCGGGCAGCCCCAGCATTTT
TRBV7-2,NA,TRBJ2-1,TRBD2,CASSSRPLAGGYDEQFF,TGTGCCAGCAGCTCCAGGCCACTAGCGGGAGGGTACGATGAGCAGTTCTTC
TRBV19,NA,TRBJ2-1,TRBD1,CASTLAHTGGPLDEQFF,TGTGCCAGTACCCTCGCCCACACAGGGGGCCCTTTGGATGAGCAGTTCTTC
TRBV2,few,TRBJ2-1,NA,CASSGRGGSYNEQFF,TGTGCCAGCAGTGGGCGGGGAGGCTCCTACAATGAGCAGTTCTTC